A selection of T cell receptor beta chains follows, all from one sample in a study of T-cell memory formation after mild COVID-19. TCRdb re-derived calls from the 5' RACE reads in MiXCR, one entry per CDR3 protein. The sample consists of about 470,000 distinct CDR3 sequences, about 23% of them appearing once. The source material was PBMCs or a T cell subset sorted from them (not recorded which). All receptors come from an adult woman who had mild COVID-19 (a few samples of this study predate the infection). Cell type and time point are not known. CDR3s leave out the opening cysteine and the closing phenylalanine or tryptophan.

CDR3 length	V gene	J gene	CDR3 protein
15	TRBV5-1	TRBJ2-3	ASSLAYGTESTDTQY
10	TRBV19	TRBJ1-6	ASSRTDSPLH
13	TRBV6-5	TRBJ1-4	ASSYDSGSNEKLF
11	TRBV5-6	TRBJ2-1	ASSLAAVNEQF
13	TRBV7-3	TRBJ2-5	ASSLTAAGEETQY
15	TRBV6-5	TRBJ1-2	ASSSSGDRDRNYGYT
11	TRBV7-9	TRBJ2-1	ASSLVGLNEQF
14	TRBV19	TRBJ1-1	ASTLGGDRQNTEAF
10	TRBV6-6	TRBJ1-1	ASLQGASEAF
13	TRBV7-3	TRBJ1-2	ASSLIVGQGDGYT
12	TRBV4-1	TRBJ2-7	ASSQADGNYEQY
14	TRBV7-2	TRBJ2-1	ASSSPGTGNRYEQF
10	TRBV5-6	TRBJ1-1	ASSADTGLAF
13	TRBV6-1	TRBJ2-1	ASRDTSHDYNEQF
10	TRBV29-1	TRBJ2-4	SAGLAKNIQY
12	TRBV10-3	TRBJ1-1	AISDLGVADEAF
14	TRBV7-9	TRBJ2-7	ASSLPVTDLFYEQY
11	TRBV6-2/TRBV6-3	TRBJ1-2	ASTLLRSYGYT
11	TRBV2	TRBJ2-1	ASSWDGPREQF
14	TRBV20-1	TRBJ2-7	SARVVGATPYYEQY
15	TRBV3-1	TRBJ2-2	ASSQDSGTGITGELF
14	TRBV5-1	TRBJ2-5	ASRLGLFGRQETQY
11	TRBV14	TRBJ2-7	ASSRTFPYEQY
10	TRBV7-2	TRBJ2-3	ASSRIAGEQY
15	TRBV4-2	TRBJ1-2	ASSQDFGQPTNYGYT
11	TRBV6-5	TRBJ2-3	ASSYSMVDTQY
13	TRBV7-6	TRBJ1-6	ASSLETGRGSPLH
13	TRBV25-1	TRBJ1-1	ASENLQEAETEAF
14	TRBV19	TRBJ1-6	ASGETASGSGSPLH
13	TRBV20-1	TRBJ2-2	SAQQAGANTGELF
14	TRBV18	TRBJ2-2	ASSPFGTVNTGELF
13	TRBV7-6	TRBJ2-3	ASSSPSPGTDTQY